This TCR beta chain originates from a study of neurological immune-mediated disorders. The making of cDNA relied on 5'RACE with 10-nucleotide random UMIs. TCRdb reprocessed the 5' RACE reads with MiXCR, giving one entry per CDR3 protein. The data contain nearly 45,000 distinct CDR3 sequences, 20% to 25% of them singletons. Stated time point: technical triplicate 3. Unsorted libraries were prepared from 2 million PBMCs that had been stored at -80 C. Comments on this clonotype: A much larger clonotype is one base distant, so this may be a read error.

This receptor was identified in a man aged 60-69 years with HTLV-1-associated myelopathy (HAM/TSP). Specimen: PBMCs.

CDR3 bases: TGTGCCACCAGTCGGGGAAATGAGCAGATCTTC. Protein: CATSRGNEQIF. This chain uses TRBV24-1 with TRBJ2-1; TRBD2 is a possible D gene (5 bases). Per the germline V gene, CDR1 is KGHDR and CDR2 is SFDVKD. The CDR3 has 11 amino acids.